This T cell receptor (beta chain) was identified in a study of response to subunit inactivated influenza vaccine. The V gene's germline CDR1 is MGHRA and CDR2 YSYEKL. CDR3 length: 11 amino acids. Deletions cut 4 bases from V and 3 bases from J, with 3 bases between. Whole-study findings and limits: Authors suggested few new T cells are recruited by each seasonal influenza vaccination.

With respect to this clonotype: The antigen remains undetermined.

TCRdb re-called the RT-PCR reads with MiXCR, one entry per CDR3 protein. The sample includes fewer than 250,000 distinct CDR3 sequences, over 13% seen only once; the top ten take 26%. The chain uses TRBV4-1 and TRBJ1-2; D remains ambiguous. The material sequenced was CD8+ T cells sorted from PBMCs, taken around 5 days after vaccination. This receptor was identified in a man aged 45-65 years who received an inactivated influenza vaccine. CDR3 bases: TGCGCCAGCAGCCGGGACTATGGCTACACCTTC. This sequence encodes CASSRDYGYTF.